This is a list of T cell receptor beta chains from one sample in a study of CD4+ T cells in melanoma. Produced via immunoSEQ multiplex PCR; TCRdb's table is partial and in-frame only. The table shows roughly 60,000 clones, with almost 70% occurring only once. The sample was tumor tissue. These receptors came from a human donor with melanoma. Each CDR3 is given with its conserved first and last residue. A D gene is named only where the DNA matches it firmly. Only part of the rows carry a size: once, few, many, or a class if the clone is expanded.

V gene	D gene	clone size	J gene	CDR3 protein	CDR3 DNA
TRBV9	TRBD1	-	TRBJ1-6	CASSVATGVGSPLHF	TGTGCCAGCAGCGTAGCTACAGGGGTTGGTTCACCCCTCCACTTT
TRBV18	TRBD1	-	TRBJ1-2	CASSRQGGEGYTF	TGTGCCAGCTCACGACAGGGAGGCGAAGGCTACACCTTC
TRBV7-6	-	-	TRBJ1-6	CASSLMAGSGSPLHF	TGTGCCAGCAGCTTAATGGCAGGGTCCGGTTCACCCCTCCACTTT
TRBV6-1	TRBD1	-	TRBJ2-7	CASSAARTGGLDEQYF	TGTGCCAGCAGTGCGGCTCGGACAGGGGGTCTGGACGAGCAGTACTTC
TRBV6-6	TRBD1	-	TRBJ1-1	CASSYPGQGNTEAFF	TGTGCCAGCAGTTACCCCGGACAGGGGAACACTGAAGCTTTCTTT
TRBV27	-	-	TRBJ1-4	CASSLEAGDGSTNEKLFF	TGTGCCAGCAGTTTAGAGGCAGGGGACGGGTCAACTAATGAAAAACTGTTTTTT
TRBV6-5	TRBD1	-	TRBJ1-2	CASRGQGLGYTF	TGTGCCAGCAGGGGACAGGGGTTAGGCTACACCTTC
TRBV7-9	TRBD1	many	TRBJ1-2	CATTGVKSLGYGYTF	TGTGCCACCACAGGGGTGAAGTCTCTTGGGTATGGCTACACCTTC
TRBV28	-	-	TRBJ2-7	CASRQGTYEQYF	TGTGCCAGCAGGCAGGGCACCTACGAGCAGTACTTC
TRBV18	-	-	TRBJ2-3	CASSPMKGADTQYF	TGTGCCAGCTCACCGATGAAGGGCGCAGATACGCAGTATTTT
TRBV18	-	-	TRBJ2-5	CASSPLGWEETQYF	TGTGCCAGCTCACCACTGGGTTGGGAGGAGACCCAGTACTTC
TRBV6-1	TRBD1	-	TRBJ2-3	CASSRDRGGTDTQYF	TGTGCCAGCAGTAGAGACAGGGGGGGCACAGATACGCAGTATTTT
TRBV30	-	-	TRBJ2-5	CAWGGGGKTQYF	TGTGCCTGGGGAGGGGGCGGGAAGACCCAGTACTTC
TRBV15	-	-	TRBJ1-1	CATSREATGRTEAFF	TGTGCCACCAGCAGAGAAGCAACAGGGAGGACTGAAGCTTTCTTT
TRBV4-3	TRBD2	-	TRBJ2-5	CASSPRGSGGQETQYF	TGCGCCAGCAGCCCCCGGGGTAGCGGGGGGCAAGAGACCCAGTACTTC
TRBV6-4	-	-	TRBJ1-1	CASTPTAGGTNTEAFF	TGTGCCAGCACCCCTACGGCCGGGGGTACGAACACTGAAGCTTTCTTT
TRBV5-1	TRBD2	-	TRBJ2-5	CASNAGRTSGSQETQYF	TGCGCCAGCAACGCTGGGCGGACTAGCGGGTCTCAAGAGACCCAGTACTTC
TRBV5-4	-	few	TRBJ2-3	CASTLGGGGHTQYF	TGTGCCAGCACCTTAGGGGGGGGCGGTCATACGCAGTATTTT
TRBV9	-	few	TRBJ2-7	CASSVGVGSSYEQYF	TGTGCCAGCAGCGTAGGTGTAGGGAGCTCCTACGAGCAGTACTTC
TRBV23-1	TRBD1	-	TRBJ1-2	CASSQSGQGAYGYTF	TGCGCCAGCAGTCAATCGGGACAGGGTGCCTATGGCTACACCTTC
TRBV6-5	-	-	TRBJ2-4	CASSYLGRTKNIQYF	TGTGCCAGCAGTTATTTGGGGAGGACCAAAAACATTCAGTACTTC
TRBV13	TRBD2	-	TRBJ2-3	CASSPIAGESTDTQYF	TGTGCCAGCAGCCCCATAGCGGGGGAAAGCACAGATACGCAGTATTTT
TRBV7-2	-	once	TRBJ2-2	CASSLAPTGITGELFF	TGTGCCAGCAGCTTAGCTCCTACAGGGATCACCGGGGAGCTGTTTTTT
TRBV29-1	TRBD1	-	TRBJ1-2	CSVETGEGYTF	TGCAGCGTCGAAACAGGGGAGGGCTACACCTTC
TRBV6-1	TRBD1	medium-sized	TRBJ1-5	CASTDGTGSGQPQHF	TGTGCCAGCACCGATGGGACAGGGTCTGGGCAGCCCCAGCATTTT
TRBV18	-	few	TRBJ2-7	CASSPPGGEQYF	TGTGCCAGCTCACCACCGGGCGGCGAGCAGTACTTC
TRBV5-1	-	-	TRBJ1-2	CASSLVPRRKHAGYTF	TGCGCCAGCAGCTTGGTGCCCCGACGCAAACATGCGGGCTACACCTTC
TRBV2	TRBD2	medium-sized	TRBJ2-3	CASSTGLALGTDTQYF	TGTGCCAGCAGTACCGGACTAGCTTTGGGCACAGATACGCAGTATTTT
TRBV7-2	-	-	TRBJ1-6	CASSGASRDLHF	TGTGCCAGCAGCGGAGCCTCAAGGGACCTCCACTTT
TRBV4-2	-	-	TRBJ2-1	CASSHSPGGEYNEQFF	TGTGCCAGCAGCCATTCCCCTGGGGGAGAGTACAATGAGCAGTTCTTC
TRBV9	-	many	TRBJ1-6	CASSVGANSPLHF	TGTGCCAGCAGCGTGGGAGCTAATTCACCCCTCCACTTT